This T cell receptor beta chain was captured in a study of blood T cell repertoires in COVID-19. CDR3 length equals 14 residues. V was shortened by 3 bases and J by 3 bases, with 11 bases between the two germline ends. The germline gives CDR1 LNHDA, CDR2 SQIVND (reference sequence). Participant ages covered about 18 to 89 years across 20 to 30 US areas. What the recovered Cohort 3 donors had was two negative PCRs, clearance, or symptom resolution. Study processing details: Quantification of nucleated cells was approximated via reference gene primer amplification. Generated by immunoSEQ multiplex PCR, the TCRdb table keeps only in-frame clones and is missing some. That table supplies the V and J calls and clone size; D and trimming were determined from the DNA. The repertoire holds about 220,000 clones, with 82% as singletons.

The receptor was derived from an older woman who had recovered from COVID-19. The rearrangement joins TRBV19 to TRBJ1-1; no clear D. The material sequenced was PBMCs or T cells enriched from blood (not recorded which). CDR3 nucleotides: TGTGCCAGTAGTATCAGGAGGTCGGACACTGAAGCTTTCTTT. This translates into CASSIRRSDTEAFF.